The 28 T cell receptor beta chains below all came from one sample that was sequenced in a study of shared clonotypes between healthy human individuals. Clones were sequenced by immunoSEQ multiplex PCR, and TCRdb holds only the in-frame ones, with some missing. This repertoire shows 600,000 to 750,000 clones, approximately 75% found once; its top ten account for around 2%. Specimen: memory CD4+ T cells sorted from blood. Subset: CD45RA-negative fraction. Every receptor here comes from a woman under 40 in good health.

The chain is built from TRBV11-1 and TRBJ2-6, with a weak D call TRBD1 (6 bases). The CDR3 extends over 16 amino acids. From germline, CDR1 is SGHAT and CDR2 FQDESV (reference sequence). V was pared by 4 bases and J by 2 bases, with 12 bases between. The chain's CDR3 is CASSSTWTAGANVLTF. The CDR3 bases are TGTGCCAGCAGCTCAACCTGGACAGCTGGGGCCAACGTCCTGACTTTC.

Here the CDR3 reads CASSNPGLSTGELFF. The CDR3 nucleotides read TGTGCCAGCAGTAACCCGGGACTAAGTACCGGGGAGCTGTTTTTT. The J gene is TRBJ2-2, the V gene TRBV2, with 7 bases aligning to TRBD2. The CDR3 length is 15 residues. Germline V gene lookup returns CDR1 SNHLY and CDR2 FYNNEI. The trim removed 5 bases at V and 5 bases at J, leaving 8 bases unmatched. Drawing the rest from reference TRBV2 and TRBJ2-2, the complete variable domain is EPEVTQTPSHQVTQMGQEVILRCVPISNHLYFYWYRQILGQKVEFLVSFYNNEISEKSEIFDDQFSVERPDGSNFTLKIRSTKLEDSAMYFCASSNPGLSTGELFFGEGSRLTVL.

This clone is a singleton in its sample. The chain uses TRBV29-1 and TRBJ2-1; D assignment may be TRBD1 or TRBD2 (5 bases each). Trimming shortened V by 4 bases and J by 3 bases, and 22 bases separated the two germline ends. The CDR3 sequence is 17 residues long. The germline CDR1 and CDR2 sequences are SQVTM and ANQGSEA. The CDR3 DNA reads as TGCAGCGTTGTAGAAGGACTTAGGGGTTCCAACTACAATGAGCAGTTCTTC. Translation gives CSVVEGLRGSNYNEQFF.

In this sample, this clone turned up once. The chain couples TRBV28 to TRBJ1-5, with a possible D match to TRBD1 (5 bases). V was pared by 6 bases and J by 0 bases, with 15 bases between. This CDR3 is 16 amino acids long. The germline V gene encodes CDR1 MDHEN and CDR2 SYDVKM. The CDR3: CASRHPGRHSNQPQHF. CDR3 coding DNA: TGTGCCAGCAGACACCCGGGACGCCATAGCAATCAGCCCCAGCATTTT.

The genes are TRBV11-2 and TRBJ1-1; D ambiguous. The CDR3 is 15 amino acids. V was trimmed by 5 bases and J by 1 base, leaving 14 bases between them. Per the germline V gene, CDR1 is SGHAT and CDR2 is FQNNGV. CDR3 sequence reads: CASSQRTARNTEAFF. The CDR3 DNA reads TGTGCCAGCAGCCAGAGAACTGCAAGGAACACTGAAGCTTTCTTT. The full variable domain, completed using reference TRBV11-2 and TRBJ1-1, is EAGVAQSPRYKIIEKRQSVAFWCNPISGHATLYWYQQILGQGPKLLIQFQNNGVVDDSQLPKDRFSAERLKGVDSTLKIQPAKLEDSAVYLCASSQRTARNTEAFFGQGTRLTVV.

V gene TRBV18 combines with J gene TRBJ1-2; D may be TRBD1 (5 bases). CDR3 length: 13 residues. Trimming cost V 3 bases and J 7 bases, with 12 bases left between them. The germline V gene encodes CDR1 KGHSH and CDR2 LQKENI. The CDR3 spells CASSPDTQLGYTF. CDR3 nucleotide sequence: TGTGCCAGCTCACCGGACACGCAGCTTGGCTACACCTTC.

The chain employs TRBV19 and TRBJ2-7, with TRBD2 matching over 8 bases. The CDR3 consists of 15 residues. Germline V CDR1 and CDR2: LNHDA, SQIVND (reference sequence). The trim removed 7 bases at V and 1 base at J, leaving 9 bases unmatched. The CDR3 bases are TGTGCCAGTACCCCTGGAGCGGGAGCTTCCTACGAGCAGTACTTC. Translation gives CASTPGAGASYEQYF.

The gene calls are TRBV11-3 and TRBJ2-5, with 7 bases aligning to TRBD2. V was pared by 5 bases and J by 1 base, with 16 bases of the junction left unmatched. The germline V gene has CDR1 SGHNT and CDR2 YENEEA. The CDR3 runs to 18 residues. The CDR3 bases are TGTGCCAGCAGCCCACCCAGGGAGGGGATTGGGTCCCAAGAGACCCAGTACTTC. Amino acid sequence: CASSPPREGIGSQETQYF.

This clone was observed at least ten times. V and J are TRBV29-1 and TRBJ1-1, with unresolved D. The germline V gene has CDR1 SQVTM and CDR2 ANQGSEA. The CDR3 runs to 13 residues. V was cut by 4 bases and J by 8 bases, with 17 bases left in between. For the CDR3, the DNA is TGCAGCGTTGCGAGCGTGACGGAGGCCGAAGCTTTCTTT. Its protein is CSVASVTEAEAFF. The whole variable domain, filled in from reference TRBV29-1 and TRBJ1-1, reads SAVISQKPSRDICQRGTSLTIQCQVDSQVTMMFWYRQQPGQSLTLIATANQGSEATYESGFVIDKFPISRPNLTFSTLTVSNMSPEDSSIYLCSVASVTEAEAFFGQGTRLTVV.

The chain recombines TRBV29-1 with TRBJ1-4, with D perhaps TRBD1 (5 bases). Germline V CDR1 and CDR2: SQVTM, ANQGSEA. This CDR3 has 16 residues. V was shortened by 6 bases and J by 5 bases, with 22 bases between the two germline ends. The CDR3 spells CSVLLFGTLANEKLFF. CDR3 bases: TGCAGCGTCCTCTTATTTGGGACTCTCGCCAATGAAAAACTGTTTTTT.

This clone was recorded a few times. The sample has other DNA sequences that encode this CDR3 too. The V gene is TRBV7-6, the J gene TRBJ2-7, with D tentatively TRBD2 (6 bases). Trimming pared 1 base from V and 3 bases from J, leaving 10 bases between. This CDR3 is built from 14 residues. From germline, CDR1 is SGHVS and CDR2 FNYEAQ. The CDR3 region is CASSLGSGVYEQYF. The CDR3 DNA is TGTGCCAGCAGCTTAGGTTCGGGGGTCTACGAGCAGTACTTC.

The chain carries TRBV5-1 and TRBJ2-3; TRBD2 agrees at 8 bases. V lost 5 bases and J lost 4; bases outside the gene matches: 9. Per germline, CDR1 SGHRS and CDR2 YFSETQ. This CDR3 contains 15 residues. Here the CDR3 reads CASRKAGVFSDTQYF. In DNA form, the CDR3 reads TGCGCCAGCAGAAAAGCGGGAGTTTTTTCAGATACGCAGTATTTT.

This clone was detected only once. The V call is TRBV11-3, the J call TRBJ2-1, with unresolved D. Trimming took off 1 base at V and 3 bases at J, with 10 bases between the two ends. This CDR3 region has 15 residues. CDR1 is SGHNT, CDR2 YENEEA, per germline. CDR3 DNA: TGTGCCAGCAGCTTAGGTGGAGTCGACTACAATGAGCAGTTCTTC. Translated: CASSLGGVDYNEQFF.

The chain recombines TRBV9 with TRBJ2-2, with 14 bases aligning to TRBD2. CDR3 size: 18 residues. Unmatched junction bases numbered 14, after V lost 10 bases and J lost 3 bases. Looked up from germline, CDR1 is SGDLS and CDR2 is YYNGEE. The CDR3 is CAGAPGLAGVLDTGELFF. For the CDR3, the DNA is TGTGCCGGCGCTCCGGGACTAGCGGGAGTATTGGACACCGGGGAGCTGTTTTTT.

This sequence joins TRBV6-5 and TRBJ2-7; D is unclear. V was clipped by 5 bases and J by 6 bases, with 11 bases between them. The V gene's germline CDR1 is MNHEY and CDR2 SVGAGI. This CDR3 contains 12 residues. CDR3 protein: CASSPDPSEQYF. DNA for the CDR3: TGTGCCAGCAGTCCGGACCCCTCCGAGCAGTACTTC.

This clone has a single count. The V call is TRBV29-1, the J call TRBJ2-5; 7 bases are shared with TRBD2. Trimming cost V 2 bases and J 12 bases; bases outside gene matches: 9. Looked up from germline, CDR1 is SQVTM and CDR2 is ANQGSEA. This CDR3 has 12 amino acids. The CDR3 is CSVERSSGAKYF. The CDR3 DNA reads TGCAGCGTTGAACGGTCGAGCGGGGCGAAGTACTTC. Full variable domain (missing parts from reference TRBV29-1 and TRBJ2-5): SAVISQKPSRDICQRGTSLTIQCQVDSQVTMMFWYRQQPGQSLTLIATANQGSEATYESGFVIDKFPISRPNLTFSTLTVSNMSPEDSSIYLCSVERSSGAKYFGPGTRLLVL.

This clone occurred once. The genes are TRBV6-5 and TRBJ2-1; D not resolved. Between the trimmed V and J ends, which lost 2 bases and 5 bases, there was a span of 7 bases. The germline V gene has CDR1 MNHEY and CDR2 SVGAGI. CDR3 length: 13 residues. The CDR3 is CASSYGLNNEQFF. CDR3 coding DNA: TGTGCCAGCAGTTACGGGCTGAACAATGAGCAGTTCTTC.

A few counts support this clone. The chain links TRBV5-1 to TRBJ1-2, with D possibly matching TRBD1 (5 bases). The V gene's germline CDR1 is SGHRS and CDR2 YFSETQ. Trimming pared 6 bases from V and 0 bases from J, leaving 9 bases between. CDR3 size: 13 residues. The CDR3: CASTTGSNYGYTF. The CDR3 DNA reads TGCGCCAGCACCACAGGCTCTAACTATGGCTACACCTTC.

The gene calls are TRBV28 and TRBJ1-3, with 9 bases that match TRBD1. CDR3 length: 15 amino acids. Germline assignment: CDR1 MDHEN and CDR2 SYDVKM. The trim removed 4 bases at V and 6 bases at J, leaving 7 bases unmatched. CDR3 protein: CASSSGTGWLNTIYF. CDR3 sequence (DNA): TGTGCCAGCAGTTCCGGGACAGGGTGGTTAAACACCATATATTTT.

This chain uses TRBV4-1 with TRBJ2-2; 8 positions match TRBD1. V was clipped by 7 bases and J by 0 bases; unmatched bases: 1. In germline, CDR1 is MGHRA, CDR2 YSYEKL. The CDR3 loop spans 14 amino acids. CDR3 sequence reads: CASKQGANTGELFF. CDR3 sequence (DNA): TGCGCCAGCAAACAGGGGGCGAACACCGGGGAGCTGTTTTTT.

The CDR3 DNA reads TGTGCCAGCAGTAGACGTACTACGGCCTACGAGCAGTACTTC. Its protein product is CASSRRTTAYEQYF. This sequence joins TRBV2 and TRBJ2-7; D gene unclear. V lost 5 bases, J lost 2 bases, and 13 bases lay in between. This CDR3 comprises 14 residues. Looked up from germline, CDR1 is SNHLY and CDR2 is FYNNEI.

The chain recombines TRBV2 with TRBJ1-5, with 9 bases aligning to TRBD1. V was pared by 5 bases and J by 6 bases, with 14 bases of the junction left unmatched. The length of the CDR3 is 17 residues. Germline lookup yields CDR1 SNHLY and CDR2 FYNNEI. The DNA of the CDR3 is TGTGCCAGCAGTACCCGACAGGGGGGCGTTTCACGTCAGCCCCAGCATTTT. Its translation: CASSTRQGGVSRQPQHF.

This clone was observed many times. The gene calls are TRBV4-1 and TRBJ1-4; 9 bases agree with TRBD1. The CDR3 is 17 residues long. Germline CDR1 and CDR2: MGHRA and YSYEKL. Unmatched junction bases numbered 8, after V lost 4 bases and J lost 2 bases. The CDR3 bases are TGCGCCAGCAGCCGACAATCCGGGACAGGGACTAATGAAAAACTGTTTTTT. Translating gives CASSRQSGTGTNEKLFF.

The chain links TRBV4-1 to TRBJ2-5; TRBD2 matches 7 bases. CDR3 length equals 13 residues. V was clipped by 4 bases and J by 7 bases; unmatched bases: 6. Germline CDR1 is MGHRA and CDR2 is YSYEKL. This CDR3 is CASSRTGGGTQYF. The CDR3, as DNA: TGCGCCAGCAGCCGGACGGGGGGAGGGACCCAGTACTTC.

This chain links TRBV7-2 with TRBJ1-1, with D hard to call. The CDR3 runs to 11 residues. With 5 bases removed from V and 1 base from J, the gap between germline ends came to 2 bases. Germline CDR1 reads SGHTA; CDR2 reads FQGNSA. The CDR3: CASSENTEAFF. The CDR3 DNA follows: TGTGCCAGCAGCGAGAACACTGAAGCTTTCTTT.

The chain has TRBV7-9 and TRBJ1-5, with 7 bases fitting TRBD1. The germline gives CDR1 SEHNR, CDR2 FQNEAQ (reference sequence). The V gene end was trimmed by 1 base and the J gene end by 5 bases; junction bases not matched to a gene: 8. The CDR3 has 16 amino acids. The CDR3 reads CASSLGGGDRDQPQHF. CDR3 nucleotides: TGTGCCAGCAGCTTAGGCGGGGGGGACAGAGATCAGCCCCAGCATTTT.

V gene TRBV12-5 combines with J gene TRBJ1-2; 8 nucleotides agree with TRBD1. From germline, CDR1 is LGHNT and CDR2 FRNRAP. The CDR3 sequence is 14 residues long. V shed 5 bases, J shed 4 bases, and the junction held 6 bases outside the gene matches. CDR3 DNA: TGTGCTAGTGGTGCAGGACAGGGATTCTATGGCTACACCTTC. It specifies CASGAGQGFYGYTF. Full variable domain (rest looked up from reference TRBV12-5 and TRBJ1-2): DARVTQTPRHKVTEMGQEVTMRCQPILGHNTVFWYRQTMMQGLELLAYFRNRAPLDDSGMPKDRFSAEMPDATLATLKIQPSEPRDSAVYFCASGAGQGFYGYTFGSGTRLTVV.

This clone occurred a few times. V is TRBV6-1 and J is TRBJ1-5, with a possible D match to TRBD1 (5 bases). The V end was cut by 7 bases, the J end by 11 bases, with 12 bases between. This CDR3 is 11 amino acids long. Germline V lookup: CDR1 MNHNS, CDR2 SASEGT. The CDR3 DNA reads as TGTGCCAGCACCCCGTCGGGGGCCCAGCATTTT. Translated: CASTPSGAQHF.